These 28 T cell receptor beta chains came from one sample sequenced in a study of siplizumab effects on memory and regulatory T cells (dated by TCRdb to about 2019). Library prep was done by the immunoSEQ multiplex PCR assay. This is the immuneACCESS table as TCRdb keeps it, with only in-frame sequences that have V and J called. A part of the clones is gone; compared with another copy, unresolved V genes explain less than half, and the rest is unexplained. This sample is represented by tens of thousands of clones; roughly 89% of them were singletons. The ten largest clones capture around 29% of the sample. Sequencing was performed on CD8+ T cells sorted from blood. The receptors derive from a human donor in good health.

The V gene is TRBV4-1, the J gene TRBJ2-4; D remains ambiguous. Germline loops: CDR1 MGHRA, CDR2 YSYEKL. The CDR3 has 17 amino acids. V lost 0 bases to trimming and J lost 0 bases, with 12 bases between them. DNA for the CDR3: TGCGCCAGCAGCCAAGATAGGGCATCCCTAGCCAAAAACATTCAGTACTTC. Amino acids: CASSQDRASLAKNIQYF.

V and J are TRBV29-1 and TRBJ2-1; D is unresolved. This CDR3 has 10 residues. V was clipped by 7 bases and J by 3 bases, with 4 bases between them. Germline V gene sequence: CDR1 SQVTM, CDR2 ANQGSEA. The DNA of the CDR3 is TGCAGCGGGGTCTACAATGAGCAGTTCTTC. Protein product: CSGVYNEQFF.

The CDR3 loop is CASSYTPSIGTDTQYF. The CDR3 DNA reads as TGTGCCAGCAGTTACACCCCCAGCATTGGCACAGATACGCAGTATTTT. The genes are TRBV6-5 and TRBJ2-3; D gene ambiguous. The germline V gene encodes CDR1 MNHEY and CDR2 SVGAGI. This CDR3 spans 16 amino acids. V was pared by 2 bases and J by 1 base, with 13 bases between.

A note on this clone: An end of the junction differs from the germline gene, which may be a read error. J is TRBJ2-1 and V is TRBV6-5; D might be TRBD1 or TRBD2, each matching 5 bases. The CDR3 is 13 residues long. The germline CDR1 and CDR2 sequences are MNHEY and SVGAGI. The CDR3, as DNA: TGTGCCAACAGTTACTCGACGGGGACCGAGCAGTTCTTC. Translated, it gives CANSYSTGTEQFF.

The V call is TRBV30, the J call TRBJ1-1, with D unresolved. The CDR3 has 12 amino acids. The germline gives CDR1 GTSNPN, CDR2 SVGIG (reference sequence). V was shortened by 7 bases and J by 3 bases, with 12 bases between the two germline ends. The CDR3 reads CAFGREDTEAFF. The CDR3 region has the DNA TGTGCCTTCGGACGGGAGGACACTGAAGCTTTCTTT.

The CDR3: CASSFSGPIYYNEQFF. The CDR3 DNA is TGTGCCAGTAGTTTTTCCGGGCCAATCTACTACAATGAGCAGTTCTTC. The V and J genes are TRBV19 and TRBJ2-1; D gene ambiguous. The CDR3 runs to 16 residues. V was pared by 5 bases and J by 3 bases, with 17 bases between. The V gene's germline CDR1 is LNHDA and CDR2 SQIVND (reference sequence).

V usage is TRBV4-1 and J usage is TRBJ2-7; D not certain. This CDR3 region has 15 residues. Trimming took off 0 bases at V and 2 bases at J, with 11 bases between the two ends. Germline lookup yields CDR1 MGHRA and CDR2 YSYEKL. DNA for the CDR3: TGCGCCAGCAGCCAAGAGGTTCCGAGTACCTACGAGCAGTACTTC. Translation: CASSQEVPSTYEQYF.

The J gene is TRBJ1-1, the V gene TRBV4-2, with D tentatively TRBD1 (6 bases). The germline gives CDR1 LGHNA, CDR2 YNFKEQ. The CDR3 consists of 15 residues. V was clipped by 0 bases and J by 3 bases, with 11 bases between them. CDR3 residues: CASSQEHRDDTEAFF. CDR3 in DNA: TGTGCCAGCAGCCAAGAGCACAGGGATGACACTGAAGCTTTCTTT.

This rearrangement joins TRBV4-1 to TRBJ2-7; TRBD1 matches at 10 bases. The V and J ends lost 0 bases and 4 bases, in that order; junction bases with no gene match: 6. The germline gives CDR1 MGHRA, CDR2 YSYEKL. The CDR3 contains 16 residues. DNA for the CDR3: TGCGCCAGCAGCCAAGATGGGGGACAGGGGCCTTACGAGCAGTACTTC. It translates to CASSQDGGQGPYEQYF.

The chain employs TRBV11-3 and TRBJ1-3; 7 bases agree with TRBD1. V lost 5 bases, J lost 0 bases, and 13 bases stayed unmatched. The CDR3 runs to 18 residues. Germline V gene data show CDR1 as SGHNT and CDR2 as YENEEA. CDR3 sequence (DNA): TGTGCCAGCAGCCGTACTAAGGACAGGTTTATCTCTGGAAACACCATATATTTT. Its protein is CASSRTKDRFISGNTIYF.

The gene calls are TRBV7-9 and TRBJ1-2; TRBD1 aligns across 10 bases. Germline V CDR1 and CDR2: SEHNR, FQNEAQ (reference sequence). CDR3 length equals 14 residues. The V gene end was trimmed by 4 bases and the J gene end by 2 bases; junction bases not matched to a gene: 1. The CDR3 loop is CASSWGQGNYGYTF. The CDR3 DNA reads TGTGCCAGCAGCTGGGGACAGGGGAACTATGGCTACACCTTC.

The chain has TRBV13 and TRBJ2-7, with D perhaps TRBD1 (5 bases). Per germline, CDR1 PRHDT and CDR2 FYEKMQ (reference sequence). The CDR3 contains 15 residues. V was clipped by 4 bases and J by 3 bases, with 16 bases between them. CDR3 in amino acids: CASSYRTVDNYEQYF. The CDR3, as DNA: TGTGCCAGCAGCTACAGGACGGTTGATAACTACGAGCAGTACTTC.

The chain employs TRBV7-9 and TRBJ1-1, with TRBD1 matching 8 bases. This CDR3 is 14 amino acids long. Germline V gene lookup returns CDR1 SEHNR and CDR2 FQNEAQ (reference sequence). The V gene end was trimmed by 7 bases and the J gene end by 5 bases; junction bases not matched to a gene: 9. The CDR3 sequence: CASIGQGGKTEAFF. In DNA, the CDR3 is TGTGCCAGCATCGGACAGGGCGGTAAAACTGAAGCTTTCTTT.

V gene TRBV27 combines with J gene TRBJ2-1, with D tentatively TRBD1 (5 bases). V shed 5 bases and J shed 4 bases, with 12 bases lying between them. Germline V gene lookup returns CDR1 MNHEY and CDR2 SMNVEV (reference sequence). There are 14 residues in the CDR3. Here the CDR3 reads CASSAPPGYNEQFF. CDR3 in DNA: TGTGCCAGCAGTGCTCCCCCAGGGTACAATGAGCAGTTCTTC.

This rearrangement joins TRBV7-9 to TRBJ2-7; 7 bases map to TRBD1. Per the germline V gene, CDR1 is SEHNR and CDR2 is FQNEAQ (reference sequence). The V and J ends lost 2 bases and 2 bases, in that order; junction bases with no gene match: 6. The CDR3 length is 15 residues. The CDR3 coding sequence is TGTGCCAGCAGCTTAACAGGGGTCCCAACCTACGAGCAGTACTTC. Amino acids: CASSLTGVPTYEQYF.

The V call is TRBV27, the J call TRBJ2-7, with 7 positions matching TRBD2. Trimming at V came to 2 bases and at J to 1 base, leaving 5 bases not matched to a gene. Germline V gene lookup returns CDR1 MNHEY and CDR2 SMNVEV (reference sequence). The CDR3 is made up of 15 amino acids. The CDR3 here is CASSLTGLVSYEQYF. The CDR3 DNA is TGTGCCAGCAGTTTAACCGGACTAGTGTCCTACGAGCAGTACTTC.

CDR3 nucleotide sequence: TGCGCCAGCAGGGACGGGATGGGAAGAAATGAGCAGTTCTTC. Translation gives CASRDGMGRNEQFF. V and J are TRBV5-1 and TRBJ2-1; D is perhaps TRBD2 (5 bases). This CDR3 contains 14 residues. The germline V gene encodes CDR1 SGHRS and CDR2 YFSETQ. V dropped 5 bases and J dropped 7 bases, with 16 bases sitting between them.

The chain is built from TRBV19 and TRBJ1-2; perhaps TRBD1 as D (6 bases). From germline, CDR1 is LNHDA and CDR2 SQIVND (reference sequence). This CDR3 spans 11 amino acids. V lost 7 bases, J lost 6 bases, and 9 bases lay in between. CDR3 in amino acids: CASTGGHGYTF. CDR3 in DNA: TGTGCCAGTACTGGGGGCCATGGCTACACCTTC. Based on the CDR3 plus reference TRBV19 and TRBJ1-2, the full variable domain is DGGITQSPKYLFRKEGQNVTLSCEQNLNHDAMYWYRQDPGQGLRLIYYSQIVNDFQKGDIAEGYSVSREKKESFPLTVTSAQKNPTAFYLCASTGGHGYTFGSGTRLTVV.

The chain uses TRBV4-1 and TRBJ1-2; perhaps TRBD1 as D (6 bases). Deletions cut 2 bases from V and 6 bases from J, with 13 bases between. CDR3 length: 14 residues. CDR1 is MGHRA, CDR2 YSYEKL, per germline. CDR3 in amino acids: CASSQYGGAHGYTF. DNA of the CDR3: TGCGCCAGCAGCCAATATGGGGGGGCGCATGGCTACACCTTC.

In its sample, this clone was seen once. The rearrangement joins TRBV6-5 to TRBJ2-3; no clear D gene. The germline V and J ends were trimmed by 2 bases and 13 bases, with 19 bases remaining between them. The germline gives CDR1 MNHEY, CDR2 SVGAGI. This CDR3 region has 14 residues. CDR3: CASSYPPLAVGEYF. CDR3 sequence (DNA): TGTGCCAGCAGTTACCCCCCTTTAGCCGTCGGAGAGTATTTT.

The CDR3 reads CASSTWVGTVTDTQYF. DNA for the CDR3: TGTGCCAGTAGTACCTGGGTGGGGACCGTCACAGATACGCAGTATTTT. The chain joins TRBV19 to TRBJ2-3; D possibly matches TRBD1 or TRBD2 (5 bases each). The CDR3 extends over 16 amino acids. The germline gives CDR1 LNHDA, CDR2 SQIVND (reference sequence). Trimming removed 4 bases at V and 2 bases at J, with 16 bases between. The variable domain in full, completed from reference TRBV19 and TRBJ2-3, reads DGGITQSPKYLFRKEGQNVTLSCEQNLNHDAMYWYRQDPGQGLRLIYYSQIVNDFQKGDIAEGYSVSREKKESFPLTVTSAQKNPTAFYLCASSTWVGTVTDTQYFGPGTRLTVL.

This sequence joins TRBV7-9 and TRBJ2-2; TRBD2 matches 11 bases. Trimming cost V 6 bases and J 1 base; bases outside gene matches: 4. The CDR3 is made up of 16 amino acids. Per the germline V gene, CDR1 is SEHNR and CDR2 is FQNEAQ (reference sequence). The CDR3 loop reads CASRSGLAGNTGELFF. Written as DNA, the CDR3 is TGTGCCAGCAGATCCGGACTAGCGGGGAACACCGGGGAGCTGTTTTTT.

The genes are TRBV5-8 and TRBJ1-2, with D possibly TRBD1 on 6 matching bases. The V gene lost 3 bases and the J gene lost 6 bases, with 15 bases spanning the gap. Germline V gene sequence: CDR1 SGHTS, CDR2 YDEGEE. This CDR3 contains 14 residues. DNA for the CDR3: TGTGCCAGCAGCTACTACAGGGCCCATAATGGCTACACCTTC. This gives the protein CASSYYRAHNGYTF. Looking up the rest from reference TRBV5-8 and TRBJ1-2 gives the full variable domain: EAGVTQSPTHLIKTRGQQATLRCSPISGHTSVYWYQQALGLGLQFLLWYDEGEERNRGNFPPRFSGRQFPNYSSELNVNALELEDSALYLCASSYYRAHNGYTFGSGTRLTVV.

The CDR3 spells CASSTSDRVVEAFF. The CDR3 nucleotides read TGTGCCAGCAGCACCTCGGACAGGGTGGTTGAAGCTTTCTTT. The rearrangement uses TRBV7-6 and TRBJ1-1; 8 nucleotides line up with TRBD1. The V gene's germline CDR1 is SGHVS and CDR2 FNYEAQ. This CDR3 has 14 amino acids. Trimming removed 5 bases from V and 7 bases from J; junction bases left unmatched: 9.

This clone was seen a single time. In DNA form, the CDR3 reads TGCGCCAGCAGCCTTTTAGCGGGCCCCTCCTACGAGCAGTACTTC. This gives the protein CASSLLAGPSYEQYF. V and J are TRBV4-1 and TRBJ2-7; 7 bases align to TRBD2. V lost 4 bases to trimming and J lost 0 bases; unmatched junction nucleotides: 6. Germline assignment: CDR1 MGHRA and CDR2 YSYEKL. There are 15 residues in the CDR3.

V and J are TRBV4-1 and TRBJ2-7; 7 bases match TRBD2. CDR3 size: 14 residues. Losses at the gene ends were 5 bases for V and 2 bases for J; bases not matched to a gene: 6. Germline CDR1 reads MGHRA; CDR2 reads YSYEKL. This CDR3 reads CASSAVSGTYEQYF. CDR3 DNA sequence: TGCGCCAGCAGCGCCGTGAGCGGGACCTACGAGCAGTACTTC.

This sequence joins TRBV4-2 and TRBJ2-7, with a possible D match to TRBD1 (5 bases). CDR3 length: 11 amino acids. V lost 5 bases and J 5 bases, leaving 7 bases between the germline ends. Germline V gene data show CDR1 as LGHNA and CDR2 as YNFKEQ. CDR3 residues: CASSWGDEQYF. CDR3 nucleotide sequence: TGTGCCAGCAGCTGGGGCGACGAGCAGTACTTC.

CDR3 coding DNA: TGTGCCAGCAGCTCCTCGGGGTCGGCCGGGGAGCTGTTTTTT. Protein: CASSSSGSAGELFF. The chain has TRBV5-6 and TRBJ2-2; D might be TRBD2 (5 bases). CDR3 length: 14 amino acids. V lost 3 bases and J 6 bases, leaving 12 bases between the germline ends. In germline, CDR1 is SGHDT, CDR2 YYEEEE.